This T cell receptor (beta chain) comes out of a study of technical replicates of blood from a handful of donors. The length of the CDR3 is 16 residues. J gave up 7 bases and V 0 bases, and 11 bases lay outside the gene matches. Using immunoSEQ multiplex PCR, the repertoire was profiled, and TCRdb retains in-frame clones only, with some absent. The sample holds roughly 93,000 clones, 95% seen once. The sample comprised T cells isolated from PBMCs. V and J are TRBV23-1 and TRBJ2-5; 7 bases fit TRBD2. TRBV23-1 falls under the ORF class, with uncertain function. This clonotype originated in a human donor in good health. The CDR3 loop reads CASSQSSREGKGTQYF. The DNA of the CDR3 is TGCGCCAGCAGTCAATCTTCGAGGGAGGGGAAAGGGACCCAGTACTTC.